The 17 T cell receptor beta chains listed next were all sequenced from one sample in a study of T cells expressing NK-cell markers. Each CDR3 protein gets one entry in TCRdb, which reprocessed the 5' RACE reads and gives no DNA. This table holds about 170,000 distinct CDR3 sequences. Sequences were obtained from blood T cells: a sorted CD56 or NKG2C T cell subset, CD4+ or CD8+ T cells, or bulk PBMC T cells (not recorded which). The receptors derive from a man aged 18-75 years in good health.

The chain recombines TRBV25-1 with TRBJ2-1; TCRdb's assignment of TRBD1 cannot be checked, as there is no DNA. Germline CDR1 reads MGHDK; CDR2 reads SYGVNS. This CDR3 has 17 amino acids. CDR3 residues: CASGPPGTGNSYNEQFF.

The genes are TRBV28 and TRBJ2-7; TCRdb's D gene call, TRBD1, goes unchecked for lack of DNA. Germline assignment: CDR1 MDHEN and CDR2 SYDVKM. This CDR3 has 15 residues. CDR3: CASRGGDRATYEQYF.

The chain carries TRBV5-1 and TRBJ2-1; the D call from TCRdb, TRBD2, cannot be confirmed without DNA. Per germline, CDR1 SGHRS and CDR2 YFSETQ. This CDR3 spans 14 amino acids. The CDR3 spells CASSYLPQDNEQFF.

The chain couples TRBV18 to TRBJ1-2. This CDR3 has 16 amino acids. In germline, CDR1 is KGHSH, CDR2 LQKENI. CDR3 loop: CASSPPHGGPNYGYTF.

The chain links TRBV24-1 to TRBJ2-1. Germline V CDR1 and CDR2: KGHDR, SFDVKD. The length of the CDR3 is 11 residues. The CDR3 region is CATKDGNEQFF.

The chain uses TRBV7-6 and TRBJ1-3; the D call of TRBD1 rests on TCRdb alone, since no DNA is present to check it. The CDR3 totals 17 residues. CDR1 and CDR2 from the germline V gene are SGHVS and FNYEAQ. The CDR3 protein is CASSLMDRGFLGNTIYF.

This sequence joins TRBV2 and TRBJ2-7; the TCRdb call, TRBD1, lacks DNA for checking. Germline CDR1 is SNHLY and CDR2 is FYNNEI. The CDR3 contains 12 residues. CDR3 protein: CASMDRPYEQYF.

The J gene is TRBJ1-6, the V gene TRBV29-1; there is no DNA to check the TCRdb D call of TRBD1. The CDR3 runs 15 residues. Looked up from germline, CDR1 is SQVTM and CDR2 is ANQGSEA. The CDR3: CSVVPHGGRSSPLHF.

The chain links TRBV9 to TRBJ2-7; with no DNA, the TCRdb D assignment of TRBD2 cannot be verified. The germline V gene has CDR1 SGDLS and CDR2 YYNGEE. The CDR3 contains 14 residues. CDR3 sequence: CASSPGAGSYEQYF.

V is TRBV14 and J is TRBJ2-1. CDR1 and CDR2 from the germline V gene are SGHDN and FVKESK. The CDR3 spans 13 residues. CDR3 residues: CASSQTLLGEQFF. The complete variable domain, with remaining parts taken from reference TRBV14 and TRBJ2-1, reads EAGVTQFPSHSVIEKGQTVTLRCDPISGHDNLYWYRRVMGKEIKFLLHFVKESKQDESGMPNNRFLAERTGGTYSTLKVQPAELEDSGVYFCASSQTLLGEQFFGPGTRLTVL.

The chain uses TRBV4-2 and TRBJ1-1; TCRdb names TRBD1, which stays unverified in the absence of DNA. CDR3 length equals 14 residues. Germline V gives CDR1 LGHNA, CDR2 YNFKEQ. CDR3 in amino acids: CASSRTVGRDEAFF.

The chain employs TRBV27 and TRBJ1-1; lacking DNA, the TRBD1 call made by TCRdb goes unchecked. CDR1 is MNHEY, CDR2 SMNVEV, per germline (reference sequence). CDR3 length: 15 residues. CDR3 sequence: CASSRGQSMNTEAFF.

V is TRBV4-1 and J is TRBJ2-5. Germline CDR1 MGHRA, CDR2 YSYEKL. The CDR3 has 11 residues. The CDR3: CASSQEATQYF.

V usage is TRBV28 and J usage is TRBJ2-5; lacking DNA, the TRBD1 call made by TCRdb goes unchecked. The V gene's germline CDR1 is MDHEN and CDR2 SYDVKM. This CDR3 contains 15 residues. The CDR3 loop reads CASSLRGQAQETQYF.

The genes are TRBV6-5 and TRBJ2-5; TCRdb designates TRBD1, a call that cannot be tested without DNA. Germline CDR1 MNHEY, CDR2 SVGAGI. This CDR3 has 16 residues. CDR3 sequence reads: CASSYLGVGQGETQYF.

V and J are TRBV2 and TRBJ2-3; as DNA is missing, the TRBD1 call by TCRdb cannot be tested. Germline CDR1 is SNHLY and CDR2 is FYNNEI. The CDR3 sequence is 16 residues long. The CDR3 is CASSEAVLGPSDTQYF.

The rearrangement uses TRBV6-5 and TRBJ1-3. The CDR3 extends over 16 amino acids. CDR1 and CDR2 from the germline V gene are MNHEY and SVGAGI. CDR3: CASSYEQGPAGNTIYF.